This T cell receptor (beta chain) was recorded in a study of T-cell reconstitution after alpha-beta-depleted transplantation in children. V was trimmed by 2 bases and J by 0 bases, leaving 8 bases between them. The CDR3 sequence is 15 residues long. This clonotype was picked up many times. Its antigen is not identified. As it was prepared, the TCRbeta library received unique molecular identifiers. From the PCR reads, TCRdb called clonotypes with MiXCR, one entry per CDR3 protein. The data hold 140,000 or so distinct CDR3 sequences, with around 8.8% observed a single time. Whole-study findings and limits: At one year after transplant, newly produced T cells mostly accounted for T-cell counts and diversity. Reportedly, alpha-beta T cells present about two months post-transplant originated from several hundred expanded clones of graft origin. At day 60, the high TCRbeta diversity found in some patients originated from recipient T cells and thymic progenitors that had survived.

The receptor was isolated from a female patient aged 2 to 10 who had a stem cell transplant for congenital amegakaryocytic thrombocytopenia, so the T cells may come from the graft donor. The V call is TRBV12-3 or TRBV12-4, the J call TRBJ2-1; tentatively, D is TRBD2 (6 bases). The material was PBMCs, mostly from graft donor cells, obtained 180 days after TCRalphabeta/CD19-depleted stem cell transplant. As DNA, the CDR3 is TGTGCCAGCAGTTTATTCGGGGGCTCCTACAATGAGCAGTTCTTC. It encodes CASSLFGGSYNEQFF.